This T cell receptor beta chain was documented in a study of T cells in Graves' hyperthyroidism and ophthalmopathy. The investigators amplified TCR beta CDR3 regions from RNA transcripts. The HTBI primer set was used in a first-round RT-PCR of the TCR CDR3. From the multiplex PCR reads, TCRdb called clonotypes with MiXCR, one entry per CDR3 protein. This table holds nearly 750,000 distinct CDR3 sequences, over 35% found once. The germline CDR1 and CDR2 sequences are MNHEY and SVGAGI. The junction had 9 bases not matched to a gene; V was cut back by 5 bases and J by 3 bases. The CDR3 runs 15 residues. This sample holds PBMCs from 8.5 to 10 ml fresh peripheral blood.

Sequenced sample: blood. The chain carries TRBV6-5 and TRBJ2-7; the match to TRBD1 covers 8 bases. The TCR was taken from a woman aged 40 to 50 with Graves' hyperthyroidism. The CDR3 coding sequence is TGTGCCAGCAGTACACCTCACAGGGGGAACTACGAGCAGTACTTC. Its translation: CASSTPHRGNYEQYF.